Listed below are T cell receptor beta chains from one sample, sequenced in a study of blood T cell repertoires in COVID-19. Method: immunoSEQ multiplex PCR; TCRdb's copy keeps in-frame clones and lacks some. The data contain roughly 400,000 clones, approximately 87% of them singletons. Sequencing used PBMCs or T cells enriched from blood (not recorded which). The source is a woman aged 50 to 60 who had recovered from COVID-19. The CDR3 runs from the conserved cysteine through the conserved F or W. Each record gives: D gene, J gene, CDR3 length, clone size, V gene, CDR3 protein, CDR3 DNA. The D gene is left open where the match is weak. The size entry is marked missing in some rows and otherwise reads once, few, many or a size class.

d_call: .
j_call: TRBJ1-1
cdr3_length: 12
clone_size: .
v_call: TRBV6-2/TRBV6-3
cdr3_aa: CASSLGVTEAFF
cdr3_nt: TGTGCCAGCAGTTTGGGAGTGACTGAAGCTTTCTTT

d_call: TRBD2
j_call: TRBJ2-5
cdr3_length: 17
clone_size: .
v_call: TRBV2
cdr3_aa: CASSEGLAGGRGETQYF
cdr3_nt: TGTGCCAGCAGTGAAGGACTAGCGGGGGGGCGCGGTGAGACCCAGTACTTC

d_call: .
j_call: TRBJ1-2
cdr3_length: 17
clone_size: .
v_call: TRBV28
cdr3_aa: CASSPRGDRPINYGYTF
cdr3_nt: TGTGCCAGCAGTCCCCGGGGCGACAGGCCGATTAACTATGGCTACACCTTC

d_call: TRBD1
j_call: TRBJ2-7
cdr3_length: 14
clone_size: .
v_call: TRBV3-1/TRBV3-2
cdr3_aa: CASSRRDRAYEQYF
cdr3_nt: TGTGCCAGCAGCCGCCGGGACAGGGCCTACGAGCAGTACTTC

d_call: .
j_call: TRBJ2-2
cdr3_length: 17
clone_size: few
v_call: TRBV5-4
cdr3_aa: CASSPLGGAGQSGELFF
cdr3_nt: TGTGCCAGCAGCCCTTTAGGGGGCGCGGGGCAATCCGGGGAGCTGTTTTTT

d_call: .
j_call: TRBJ2-3
cdr3_length: 14
clone_size: .
v_call: TRBV9
cdr3_aa: CASSVEVRADTQYF
cdr3_nt: TGTGCCAGCAGCGTAGAAGTCCGGGCAGATACGCAGTATTTT

d_call: .
j_call: TRBJ1-1
cdr3_length: 14
clone_size: .
v_call: TRBV28
cdr3_aa: CASIPFRGNTEAFF
cdr3_nt: TGTGCCAGCATTCCCTTCCGGGGGAACACTGAAGCTTTCTTT

d_call: .
j_call: TRBJ1-2
cdr3_length: 14
clone_size: .
v_call: TRBV28
cdr3_aa: CASSFSWGGSGYTF
cdr3_nt: TGTGCCAGCAGTTTTTCTTGGGGAGGCTCTGGCTACACCTTC

d_call: TRBD2
j_call: TRBJ2-5
cdr3_length: 17
clone_size: .
v_call: TRBV9
cdr3_aa: CASSVGVGLAGEETQYF
cdr3_nt: TGTGCCAGCAGCGTAGGGGTGGGACTAGCGGGGGAAGAGACCCAGTACTTC

d_call: .
j_call: TRBJ2-7
cdr3_length: 12
clone_size: once
v_call: TRBV2
cdr3_aa: CARADDSYEQYF
cdr3_nt: TGTGCCAGGGCAGACGACAGCTACGAGCAGTACTTC

d_call: TRBD1
j_call: TRBJ1-5
cdr3_length: 14
clone_size: .
v_call: TRBV24-1
cdr3_aa: CATSEQGDNQPQHF
cdr3_nt: TGTGCCACCAGTGAACAGGGGGACAATCAGCCCCAGCATTTT

d_call: .
j_call: TRBJ2-7
cdr3_length: 12
clone_size: .
v_call: TRBV11-2
cdr3_aa: CASSLDNYEQYF
cdr3_nt: TGTGCCAGCAGCTTAGATAATTACGAGCAGTACTTC

d_call: .
j_call: TRBJ1-5
cdr3_length: 13
clone_size: .
v_call: TRBV28
cdr3_aa: CASSFGRQQPQHF
cdr3_nt: TGTGCCAGCAGTTTCGGGAGGCAACAGCCCCAGCATTTT

d_call: TRBD1
j_call: TRBJ2-3
cdr3_length: 15
clone_size: .
v_call: TRBV15
cdr3_aa: CATSRGDRAVDTQYF
cdr3_nt: TGTGCCACCAGCAGAGGGGACAGGGCTGTAGATACGCAGTATTTT

d_call: .
j_call: TRBJ1-5
cdr3_length: 13
clone_size: .
v_call: TRBV5-8
cdr3_aa: CASSELVRGSQHF
cdr3_nt: TGTGCCAGCAGTGAACTGGTGCGAGGGTCCCAGCATTTT

d_call: .
j_call: TRBJ1-3
cdr3_length: 17
clone_size: .
v_call: TRBV3-1/TRBV3-2
cdr3_aa: CASSHPTRGRYGNTIYF
cdr3_nt: TGTGCCAGCAGCCATCCCACCAGGGGCCGCTATGGAAACACCATATATTTT

d_call: .
j_call: TRBJ2-3
cdr3_length: 15
clone_size: .
v_call: TRBV10-2
cdr3_aa: CATYSGTFSTDTQYF
cdr3_nt: TGCGCCACCTATAGTGGGACATTTAGCACAGATACGCAGTATTTT

d_call: .
j_call: TRBJ1-2
cdr3_length: 15
clone_size: .
v_call: TRBV7-8
cdr3_aa: CASSLGFGGGNGYTF
cdr3_nt: TGTGCCAGCAGCTTAGGTTTCGGTGGGGGCAATGGCTACACCTTC

d_call: .
j_call: TRBJ2-1
cdr3_length: 12
clone_size: .
v_call: TRBV20-1
cdr3_aa: CSASSGLAKQFF
cdr3_nt: TGCAGTGCTAGTTCCGGACTGGCCAAGCAGTTCTTC

d_call: .
j_call: TRBJ2-2
cdr3_length: 14
clone_size: .
v_call: TRBV18
cdr3_aa: CASSPPSPTGELFF
cdr3_nt: TGTGCCAGCTCCCCGCCCAGTCCCACCGGGGAGCTGTTTTTT

d_call: .
j_call: TRBJ1-5
cdr3_length: 15
clone_size: few
v_call: TRBV28
cdr3_aa: CASSYSSLSNQPQHF
cdr3_nt: TGTGCCAGCAGTTACAGCTCCCTTAGCAATCAGCCCCAGCATTTT

d_call: .
j_call: TRBJ1-2
cdr3_length: 12
clone_size: .
v_call: TRBV30
cdr3_aa: CAWSRQTGGYTF
cdr3_nt: TGTGCCTGGAGTCGACAAACTGGAGGCTACACCTTC

d_call: .
j_call: TRBJ2-2
cdr3_length: 15
clone_size: .
v_call: TRBV7-2
cdr3_aa: CASSKGGWDTGELFF
cdr3_nt: TGTGCCAGCAGCAAAGGGGGTTGGGACACCGGGGAGCTGTTTTTT

d_call: .
j_call: TRBJ1-1
cdr3_length: 13
clone_size: .
v_call: TRBV24-1
cdr3_aa: CATSDSQGTEAFF
cdr3_nt: TGTGCCACCAGTGATAGCCAGGGCACTGAAGCTTTCTTT

d_call: .
j_call: TRBJ1-2
cdr3_length: 12
clone_size: .
v_call: TRBV12-3/TRBV12-4
cdr3_aa: CASSLRVLGYTF
cdr3_nt: TGTGCCAGCAGTTTACGGGTATTAGGCTACACCTTC

d_call: .
j_call: TRBJ1-6
cdr3_length: 16
clone_size: .
v_call: TRBV4-1
cdr3_aa: CASSQEETTYNSPLHF
cdr3_nt: TGCGCCAGCAGCCAAGAGGAGACCACCTATAATTCACCCCTCCACTTT

d_call: .
j_call: TRBJ2-3
cdr3_length: 13
clone_size: .
v_call: TRBV6-2/TRBV6-3
cdr3_aa: CASSLQRADTQYF
cdr3_nt: TGTGCCAGCAGTCTTCAGAGGGCAGATACGCAGTATTTT

d_call: .
j_call: TRBJ1-1
cdr3_length: 13
clone_size: .
v_call: TRBV14
cdr3_aa: CASSRERNTEAFF
cdr3_nt: TGTGCCAGCAGCCGGGAGAGGAACACTGAAGCTTTCTTT

d_call: .
j_call: TRBJ1-1
cdr3_length: 17
clone_size: .
v_call: TRBV3-1/TRBV3-2
cdr3_aa: CASSQGNLGGLITEAFF
cdr3_nt: TGTGCCAGCAGCCAAGGTAATCTGGGGGGGCTGATAACTGAAGCTTTCTTT

d_call: .
j_call: TRBJ1-5
cdr3_length: 11
clone_size: .
v_call: TRBV28
cdr3_aa: CASSLNQPQHF
cdr3_nt: TGTGCCAGCAGTCTCAATCAGCCCCAGCATTTT

d_call: .
j_call: TRBJ1-2
cdr3_length: 15
clone_size: .
v_call: TRBV7-2
cdr3_aa: CASSSPREATYGYTF
cdr3_nt: TGTGCCAGCAGCAGCCCGCGGGAGGCAACGTATGGCTACACCTTC

d_call: .
j_call: TRBJ2-5
cdr3_length: 15
clone_size: .
v_call: TRBV7-9
cdr3_aa: CASSLPGGLGETQYF
cdr3_nt: TGTGCCAGCAGCTTACCGGGGGGCCTGGGGGAGACCCAGTACTTC

d_call: .
j_call: TRBJ1-2
cdr3_length: 12
clone_size: .
v_call: TRBV2
cdr3_aa: CASSEAGGGYTF
cdr3_nt: TGTGCCAGCAGTGAAGCGGGGGGTGGCTACACCTTC

d_call: .
j_call: TRBJ2-1
cdr3_length: 13
clone_size: once
v_call: TRBV15
cdr3_aa: CATSRASYNEQFF
cdr3_nt: TGTGCCACCAGCAGAGCCTCTTACAATGAGCAGTTCTTC